What follows are 28 T cell receptor beta chains derived from one specimen sequenced in a study of T-cell reconstitution after alpha-beta-depleted transplantation in children. Unique molecular identifiers were used in preparing the TCRbeta library. TCRdb recomputed calls from the PCR reads with MiXCR, one row per CDR3 protein. The data show about 230,000 distinct CDR3 sequences, roughly 10% seen once. Sequenced here: PBMCs from the stem cell graft donor, sampled from the stem cell graft. The receptor source for this set is a human donor who donated a stem cell graft to a child with acute lymphoblastic leukemia.

This rearrangement joins TRBV20-1 to TRBJ1-6; TRBD1 agrees at 8 bases. Germline assignment: CDR1 DFQATT and CDR2 SNEGSKA (reference sequence). The CDR3 is 13 residues long. V lost 6 bases to trimming and J lost 9 bases; unmatched junction nucleotides: 7. CDR3: CSAGAGTGSPLHF. CDR3 in DNA: TGCAGTGCGGGTGCCGGGACAGGTTCACCCCTCCACTTT.

The chain has TRBV15 and TRBJ2-7; D unclear. The CDR3 runs to 14 residues. CDR1 LNHNV and CDR2 YYDKDF come from the germline V gene (reference sequence). V dropped 0 bases and J dropped 3 bases, with 9 bases sitting between them. The CDR3: CATSRERVNYEQYF. The CDR3 coding sequence is TGTGCCACCAGCAGAGAGAGAGTTAACTACGAGCAGTACTTC. Using reference TRBV15 and TRBJ2-7 for the parts outside the CDR3, the full variable domain is DAMVIQNPRYQVTQFGKPVTLSCSQTLNHNVMYWYQQKSSQAPKLLFHYYDKDFNNEADTPDNFQSRRPNTSFCFLDIRSPGLGDTAMYLCATSRERVNYEQYFGPGTRLTVT.

This clonotype has just a few counts. The genes are TRBV7-9 and TRBJ1-5; 12 positions match TRBD1. The V segment lost 8 bases and the J segment 10 bases; nucleotides outside the gene matches: 6. Germline V gene sequence: CDR1 SEHNR, CDR2 FQNEAQ (reference sequence). The CDR3 runs 13 residues. CDR3 sequence (DNA): TGTGCCAGCGCAGGGACAGGGGGCTTACCCCAGCATTTT. This encodes CASAGTGGLPQHF.

The gene calls are TRBV4-3 and TRBJ1-4; no definite D call. V was clipped by 4 bases and J by 4 bases, with 13 bases between them. The CDR3 length is 15 residues. CDR1 is LGHNA and CDR2 is YSLEER in the germline V gene. CDR3 DNA sequence: TGCGCCAGCAGCCCCAGGAGCGAGAATAATGAAAAACTGTTTTTT. As protein: CASSPRSENNEKLFF.

This clonotype was counted many times. J is TRBJ2-1 and V is TRBV7-2; 7 nucleotides agree with TRBD1. This CDR3 is 15 amino acids long. Trimming took 2 bases from V and 7 from J; bases not matched to a gene: 8. Germline V CDR1 and CDR2: SGHTA, FQGNSA. CDR3 in amino acids: CASSLLGGVGNEQFF. DNA of the CDR3: TGTGCCAGCAGCTTATTAGGGGGCGTTGGGAATGAGCAGTTCTTC. Supplemented by reference TRBV7-2 and TRBJ2-1, the full variable domain reads GAGVSQSPSNKVTEKGKDVELRCDPISGHTALYWYRQSLGQGLEFLIYFQGNSAPDKSGLPSDRFSAERTGGSVSTLTIQRTQQEDSAVYLCASSLLGGVGNEQFFGPGTRLTVL.

J is TRBJ1-2 and V is TRBV6-5; the match to TRBD1 covers 8 bases. The CDR3 is 15 amino acids. After removal of 4 bases from V and 3 bases from J, the junction contained 7 bases not matched to a gene. Germline CDR1 MNHEY, CDR2 SVGAGI. In DNA, the CDR3 is TGTGCCAGCAGTTCCCGGGCAGGGGGCGACTATGGCTACACCTTC. It specifies CASSSRAGGDYGYTF.

For the CDR3, the DNA is TGTGCCGACGGACAGGGAGACACTGAAGCTTTCTTT. Amino acid sequence: CADGQGDTEAFF. This chain joins TRBV21-1 and TRBJ1-1; TRBD1 reflects the table's D call only, with no check against the DNA. TRBV21-1 is marked as a pseudogene. The CDR3 covers 12 residues.

The V call is TRBV5-1, the J call TRBJ1-4, with D perhaps matching TRBD1 (5 bases). The V gene's germline CDR1 is SGHRS and CDR2 YFSETQ. The length of the CDR3 is 14 residues. Trimming removed 4 bases from V and 0 bases from J, with 7 bases in between. This CDR3 reads CASSKQATNEKLFF. The CDR3 bases are TGCGCCAGCAGCAAACAGGCAACTAATGAAAAACTGTTTTTT. The full variable domain, rest sourced from reference TRBV5-1 and TRBJ1-4, is KAGVTQTPRYLIKTRGQQVTLSCSPISGHRSVSWYQQTPGQGLQFLFEYFSETQRNKGNFPGRFSGRQFSNSRSEMNVSTLELGDSALYLCASSKQATNEKLFFGSGTQLSVL.

This clonotype was observed many times. The chain carries TRBV9 and TRBJ1-3; D gene uncertain. Between the trimmed V and J ends, which lost 3 bases and 8 bases, there was a span of 21 bases. Germline V gene data show CDR1 as SGDLS and CDR2 as YYNGEE. This CDR3 has 16 amino acids. CDR3 bases: TGTGCCAGCAGCGAACCGCGGACGGAGGCCGTTCACACCATATATTTT. Its translation: CASSEPRTEAVHTIYF.

This clonotype was found many times. V and J are TRBV6-6 and TRBJ1-2; D not certain. This CDR3 has 12 amino acids. V was clipped by 6 bases and J by 8 bases, with 13 bases between them. CDR1 MNHNY and CDR2 SVGAGI come from the germline V gene (reference sequence). The CDR3 loop is CASREVVEGYTF. CDR3 DNA: TGTGCCAGCAGGGAAGTCGTAGAAGGCTACACCTTC.

This clonotype was seen many times. The rearrangement uses TRBV5-1 and TRBJ2-1; TRBD2 matches at 7 bases. Germline V CDR1 and CDR2: SGHRS, YFSETQ. V lost 5 bases and J lost 6; bases outside the gene matches: 11. This CDR3 has 15 amino acids. CDR3: CASSSATSQVNEQFF. The CDR3 bases are TGCGCCAGCAGTTCGGCGACTAGCCAAGTCAATGAGCAGTTCTTC.

There are a few counts of this clonotype. This chain links TRBV5-1 with TRBJ1-5, with TRBD1 matching 11 bases. J gave up 5 bases and V 5 bases, and 6 bases lay outside the gene matches. Germline V gene lookup returns CDR1 SGHRS and CDR2 YFSETQ. The CDR3 extends over 15 amino acids. CDR3 sequence reads: CASRSGTGGHQPQHF. The CDR3, as DNA: TGCGCCAGCAGGTCCGGGACAGGGGGACATCAGCCCCAGCATTTT.

This clonotype was observed a handful of times. The V and J genes are TRBV7-9 and TRBJ2-2, with 10 bases fitting TRBD2. The CDR3 is 15 residues long. Germline lookup yields CDR1 SEHNR and CDR2 FQNEAQ (reference sequence). With V trimmed by 3 bases and J by 6 bases, 4 bases remained unmatched. DNA for the CDR3: TGTGCCAGCAGCTTCACTAGCGGGGTATCCGGGGAGCTGTTTTTT. Translated, it gives CASSFTSGVSGELFF. The variable domain in full, completed from reference TRBV7-9 and TRBJ2-2, reads DTGVSQNPRHKITKRGQNVTFRCDPISEHNRLYWYRQTLGQGPEFLTYFQNEAQLEKSRLLSDRFSAERPKGSFSTLEIQRTEQGDSAMYLCASSFTSGVSGELFFGEGSRLTVL.

This clonotype has just a few counts. The rearrangement links TRBV7-6 to TRBJ1-2; TRBD1 might be the D (5 bases). The CDR3 runs to 14 residues. Germline V gene data show CDR1 as SGHVS and CDR2 as FNYEAQ. The V end was cut by 5 bases, the J end by 6 bases, with 16 bases between. The CDR3 sequence: CASSPLGGRDGYTF. DNA of the CDR3: TGTGCCAGCAGCCCCCTGGGGGGGAGGGATGGCTACACCTTC.

This clonotype has a count of ten or more. Here the CDR3 DNA reads TGTGCCAGCAGACCCAGGGCAGGGTATGGGACCCAGTACTTC. Its translation is CASRPRAGYGTQYF. The genes are TRBV12-3 or TRBV12-4 and TRBJ2-5; maybe TRBD1 (5 bases). The CDR3 contains 14 residues. V gave up 6 bases and J gave up 7 bases, with 18 bases separating them.

This clonotype came up many times. The V and J genes are TRBV7-9 and TRBJ1-1; D might be TRBD1 (5 bases). CDR3 length: 16 residues. Trimming cost V 4 bases and J 6 bases, with 21 bases left between them. Germline assignment: CDR1 SEHNR and CDR2 FQNEAQ (reference sequence). CDR3 in amino acids: CASSSVIDIGGPEAFF. In DNA, the CDR3 is TGTGCCAGCAGCTCAGTTATAGATATTGGGGGACCTGAAGCTTTCTTT.

This clonotype was seen repeatedly, ten times or more. The chain recombines TRBV6-2 or TRBV6-3 with TRBJ1-5; the D is unclear. This CDR3 contains 16 residues. V was trimmed by 5 bases and J by 0 bases, leaving 14 bases between them. The germline V gene encodes CDR1 MNHEY and CDR2 SVGEGT. CDR3 in amino acids: CASSLPSGYSNQPQHF. Here the CDR3 DNA reads TGTGCCAGCAGTCTCCCCTCCGGGTATAGCAATCAGCCCCAGCATTTT.

A few counts support this clonotype. V and J are TRBV12-3 or TRBV12-4 and TRBJ1-5; TRBD1 matches at 7 bases. The length of the CDR3 is 16 residues. Unmatched junction bases numbered 11, after V lost 4 bases and J lost 5 bases. The CDR3 DNA follows: TGTGCCAGCAGTTCGCCCCGACAGGGAGTCGATCAGCCCCAGCATTTT. Translated: CASSSPRQGVDQPQHF.

This clonotype was counted a few times. This rearrangement joins TRBV20-1 to TRBJ1-2; no definite D call. V was pared by 0 bases and J by 2 bases, with 16 bases between. The length of the CDR3 is 16 residues. Germline lookup yields CDR1 DFQATT and CDR2 SNEGSKA (reference sequence). In DNA form, the CDR3 reads TGCAGTGCTAGAGATCCGGTAGAGACCCTGAACTATGGCTACACCTTC. Translating gives CSARDPVETLNYGYTF.

The V gene is TRBV5-1, the J gene TRBJ2-7; D gene uncertain. Germline CDR1 and CDR2: SGHRS and YFSETQ. This CDR3 is 15 amino acids long. V was shortened by 4 bases and J by 2 bases, with 16 bases between the two germline ends. The CDR3 reads CASSPPGRDAYEQYF. Written as DNA, the CDR3 is TGCGCCAGCAGCCCCCCTGGTAGGGATGCCTACGAGCAGTACTTC.

V and J are TRBV5-1 and TRBJ2-7; a possible D gene is TRBD2 (6 bases). The CDR3 spans 14 residues. V was pared by 4 bases and J by 3 bases, with 14 bases between. CDR1 SGHRS and CDR2 YFSETQ come from the germline V gene. The CDR3 here is CASSPGVDGYEQYF. Here the CDR3 DNA reads TGCGCCAGCAGCCCGGGAGTGGATGGCTACGAGCAGTACTTC.

In this sample, this clonotype turned up many times. V and J are TRBV4-2 and TRBJ2-6; the match to TRBD2 covers 7 bases. This CDR3 has 18 amino acids. Trimming took 4 bases from V and 0 from J; bases not matched to a gene: 9. Germline CDR1 LGHNA, CDR2 YNFKEQ. CDR3 amino acids: CASSRGGSEDSGANVLTF. The CDR3 region has the DNA TGTGCCAGCAGCCGCGGGGGTAGCGAGGACTCTGGGGCCAACGTCCTGACTTTC.

CDR3 sequence (DNA): TGTGCCAGCAGCAAACGGGACGGTGGAGGGCCCCAGCATTTT. This sequence encodes CASSKRDGGGPQHF. This chain joins TRBV7-8 and TRBJ1-5; tentatively, D is TRBD1 (5 bases). V was shortened by 5 bases and J by 9 bases, with 17 bases between the two germline ends. CDR3 length equals 14 residues. Per germline, CDR1 SGHVS and CDR2 FQNEAQ.

In its sample, this clonotype was seen a few times. The chain couples TRBV25-1 to TRBJ1-1; D not certain. Trimming stripped 3 bases from V and 8 bases from J, with 19 bases between. Germline loops: CDR1 MGHDK, CDR2 SYGVNS. This CDR3 spans 15 amino acids. The CDR3, as DNA: TGTGCCAGCAGTGAGGGTCTGGGCAGAGCGAGAGAAGCTTTCTTT. Its protein is CASSEGLGRAREAFF. Together with reference TRBV25-1 and TRBJ1-1, the CDR3 gives the full variable domain: EADIYQTPRYLVIGTGKKITLECSQTMGHDKMYWYQQDPGMELHLIHYSYGVNSTEKGDLSSESTVSRIRTEHFPLTLESARPSHTSQYLCASSEGLGRAREAFFGQGTRLTVV.

The rearrangement links TRBV25-1 to TRBJ1-2, with a tentative D call TRBD1 (6 bases). V was pared by 4 bases and J by 7 bases, with 16 bases between. The CDR3 loop spans 14 amino acids. Germline assignment: CDR1 MGHDK and CDR2 SYGVNS. CDR3 sequence reads: CASSAPGVFCGYTF. In DNA form, the CDR3 reads TGTGCCAGCAGTGCCCCAGGGGTTTTCTGTGGCTACACCTTC.

The rearrangement links TRBV12-3 or TRBV12-4 to TRBJ2-3; 10 nucleotides align to TRBD1. Trimming at V came to 6 bases and at J to 0 bases, leaving 9 bases not matched to a gene. CDR3 length equals 17 residues. In DNA, the CDR3 is TGTGCCAGCAGGTCCCGACAGGGGGCGTTTAGCACAGATACGCAGTATTTT. Protein sequence: CASRSRQGAFSTDTQYF.

This clonotype was detected ten times or more. J is TRBJ2-1 and V is TRBV20-1, with D tentatively TRBD2 (6 bases). The CDR3 runs to 15 residues. The germline V gene encodes CDR1 DFQATT and CDR2 SNEGSKA (reference sequence). Trimming left V 6 bases short and J 4 bases short, with 19 bases between. The DNA for the CDR3 is TGCAGTGCACCTGAAGGCGGGGCGGGATACAATGAGCAGTTCTTC. Its translation is CSAPEGGAGYNEQFF.

This clonotype occurred many times. The chain links TRBV3-1 to TRBJ2-3; 7 nucleotides line up with TRBD2. CDR1 is LGHDT, CDR2 YNNKEL, per germline (reference sequence). This CDR3 has 14 amino acids. The trim removed 4 bases at V and 7 bases at J, leaving 8 bases unmatched. CDR3 coding DNA: TGTGCCAGCAGCCCCCGGACTAGTCATCATACGCAGTATTTT. Translated, it gives CASSPRTSHHTQYF.